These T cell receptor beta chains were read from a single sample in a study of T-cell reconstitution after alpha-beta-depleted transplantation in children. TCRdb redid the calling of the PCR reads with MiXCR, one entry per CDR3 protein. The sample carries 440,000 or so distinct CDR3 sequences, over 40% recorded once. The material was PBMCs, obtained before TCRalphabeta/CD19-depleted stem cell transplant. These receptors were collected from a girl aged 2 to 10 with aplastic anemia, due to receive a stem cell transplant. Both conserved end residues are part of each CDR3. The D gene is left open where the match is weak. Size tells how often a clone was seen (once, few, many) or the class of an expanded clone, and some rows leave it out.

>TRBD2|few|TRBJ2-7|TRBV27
CASRRGEAILGEQYF
TGTGCCAGCAGGCGGGGGGAAGCGATTCTGGGGGAGCAGTACTTC
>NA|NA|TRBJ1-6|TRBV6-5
CASSYSGTGNSPLHF
TGTGCCAGCAGTTACAGTGGGACGGGGAATTCACCCCTCCACTTT
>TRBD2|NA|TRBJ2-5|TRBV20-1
CSARKTSRETQYF
TGCAGTGCTAGGAAGACTAGCCGGGAGACCCAGTACTTC
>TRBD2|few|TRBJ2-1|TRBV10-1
CASSESGLANEQFF
TGCGCCAGCAGTGAGTCGGGACTAGCGAATGAGCAGTTCTTC
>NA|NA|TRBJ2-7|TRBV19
CASSITVNSYEQYF
TGTGCCAGTAGTATCACAGTGAATTCCTACGAGCAGTACTTC
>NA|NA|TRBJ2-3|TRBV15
CATSRVRDSGFPDTQYF
TGTGCCACCAGCAGAGTCCGGGACTCAGGATTTCCAGATACGCAGTATTTT
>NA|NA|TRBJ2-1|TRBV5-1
CASSVSPVRSYNEQFF
TGCGCCAGCAGCGTCTCTCCCGTTCGCTCCTACAATGAGCAGTTCTTC
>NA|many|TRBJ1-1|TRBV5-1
CASSQQEKNTEAFF
TGCGCCAGCAGTCAACAGGAGAAGAACACTGAAGCTTTCTTT
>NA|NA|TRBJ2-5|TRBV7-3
CASSRDGTYQETQYF
TGTGCCAGCAGCCGGGACGGGACGTACCAAGAGACCCAGTACTTC
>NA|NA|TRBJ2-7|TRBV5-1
CASSWRDRREMDEQYF
TGCGCCAGCAGCTGGCGGGACAGGCGGGAGATGGACGAGCAGTACTTC
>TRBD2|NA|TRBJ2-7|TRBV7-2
CASSSRLAGGMNEQYF
TGTGCCAGCAGCTCCAGACTAGCGGGAGGGATGAACGAGCAGTACTTC
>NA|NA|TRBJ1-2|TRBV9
CASSVGGGDYGDTF
TGTGCCAGCAGCGTCGGGGGGGGAGACTATGGCGACACCTTC
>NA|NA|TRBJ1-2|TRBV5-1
CASSIGDGFYGYTF
TGCGCCAGCAGCATAGGGGACGGATTCTATGGCTACACCTTC
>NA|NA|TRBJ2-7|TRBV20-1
CSARTLGTYEQYF
TGCAGTGCTCGGACTTTAGGGACCTACGAGCAGTACTTC
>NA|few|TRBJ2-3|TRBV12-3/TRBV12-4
CASRAGSTDTQYF
TGTGCCAGCAGGGCCGGGTCCACAGATACGCAGTATTTT
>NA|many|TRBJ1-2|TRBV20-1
CSARDLMGVNYGYTF
TGCAGTGCTAGAGATTTAATGGGGGTTAACTATGGCTACACCTTC
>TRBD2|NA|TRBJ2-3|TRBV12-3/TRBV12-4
CASINFSGARTDTQYF
TGTGCCAGCATTAACTTCAGCGGGGCACGCACAGATACGCAGTATTTT
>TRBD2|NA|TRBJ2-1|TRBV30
CAWSVSGTSGEEQFF
TGTGCCTGGAGTGTATCCGGAACTAGCGGAGAGGAGCAGTTCTTC
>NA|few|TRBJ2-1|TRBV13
CASSPVGSGGRSYNEQFF
TGTGCCAGCAGCCCCGTGGGGTCGGGCGGTAGATCCTACAATGAGCAGTTCTTC
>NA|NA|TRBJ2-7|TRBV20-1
CSASTTSYEQYF
TGCAGTGCTAGTACAACCTCCTACGAGCAGTACTTC
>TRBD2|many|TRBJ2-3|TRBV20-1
CSARGSGRGKGTDTQYF
TGCAGTGCTAGAGGAAGCGGGAGGGGTAAAGGCACAGATACGCAGTATTTT
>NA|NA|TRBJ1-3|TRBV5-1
CASSLAEIGNTIYF
TGCGCCAGCAGCTTGGCCGAAATCGGGAACACCATATATTTT
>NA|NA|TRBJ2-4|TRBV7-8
CASSLAPENIQYF
TGTGCCAGCAGCTTAGCCCCAGAAAACATTCAGTACTTC
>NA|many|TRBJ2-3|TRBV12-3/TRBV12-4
CASGSLTDTQYF
TGTGCCAGCGGTTCTCTCACAGATACGCAGTATTTT
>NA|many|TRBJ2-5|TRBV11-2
CASSLNRPYQETQYF
TGTGCCAGCAGCTTAAATAGGCCCTACCAAGAGACCCAGTACTTC
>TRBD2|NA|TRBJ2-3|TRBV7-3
CASSLAGGPSTDTQYF
TGTGCCAGCAGCTTGGCGGGGGGCCCCAGCACAGATACGCAGTATTTT
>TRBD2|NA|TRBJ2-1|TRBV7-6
CASSFASGRVDEQFF
TGTGCCAGCAGCTTTGCTAGCGGGAGGGTCGATGAGCAGTTCTTC
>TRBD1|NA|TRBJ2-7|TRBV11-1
CASSSGQVENEQYF
TGTGCCAGCAGCTCCGGACAGGTAGAGAACGAGCAGTACTTC
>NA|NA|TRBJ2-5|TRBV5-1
CASSARQETQYF
TGCGCCAGCAGCGCAAGACAAGAGACCCAGTACTTC
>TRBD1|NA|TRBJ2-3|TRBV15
CATHRQGKTDTQYF
TGTGCCACTCATCGACAGGGTAAAACAGATACGCAGTATTTT
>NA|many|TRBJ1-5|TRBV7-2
CASSFGPDQPQHF
TGTGCCAGCAGCTTTGGTCCGGATCAGCCCCAGCATTTT
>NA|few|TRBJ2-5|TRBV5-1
CASRPLAGAETQYF
TGCGCCAGCCGACCTCTCGCAGGGGCAGAGACCCAGTACTTC
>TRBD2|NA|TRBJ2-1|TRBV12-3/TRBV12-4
CASSPLAGGNDEQFF
TGTGCCAGCAGTCCTCTAGCGGGAGGGAACGATGAGCAGTTCTTC
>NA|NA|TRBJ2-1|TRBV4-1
CASSPSPKGLGEQFF
TGCGCCAGCAGCCCCAGTCCCAAGGGTTTAGGTGAGCAGTTCTTC
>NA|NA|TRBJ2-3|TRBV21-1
CASSAKEAFGDTQYF
TGTGCCAGCAGCGCGAAGGAGGCGTTTGGAGATACGCAGTATTTT
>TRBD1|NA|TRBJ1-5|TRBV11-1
CASSHGQGNHQPQHF
TGTGCCAGCAGCCATGGACAGGGGAACCATCAGCCCCAGCATTTT
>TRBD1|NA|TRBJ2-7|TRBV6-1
CASIVGQGGDYEQYF
TGTGCCAGCATCGTAGGACAGGGTGGCGACTACGAGCAGTACTTC
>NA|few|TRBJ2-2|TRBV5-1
CASSFTTANTGELFF
TGCGCCAGCAGCTTCACGACCGCGAACACCGGGGAGCTGTTTTTT
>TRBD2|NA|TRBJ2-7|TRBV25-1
CASSVRGGREYEQYF
TGTGCCAGCAGTGTAAGGGGCGGGCGGGAGTACGAGCAGTACTTC
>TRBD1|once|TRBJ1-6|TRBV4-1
CASSQDLTGDVISPLHF
TGCGCCAGCAGCCAAGATCTTACAGGGGACGTTATTTCACCCCTCCACTTT
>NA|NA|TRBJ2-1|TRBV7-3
CASSLGLAYNEQFF
TGTGCCAGCAGCTTAGGCCTAGCGTACAATGAGCAGTTCTTC
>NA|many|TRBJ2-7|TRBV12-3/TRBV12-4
CASSLTGPYEQYF
TGTGCCAGCAGTTTAACAGGTCCCTACGAGCAGTACTTC
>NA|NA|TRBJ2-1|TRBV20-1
CSARDSAGIGIDRTFNEQFF
TGCAGTGCTAGAGATTCGGCGGGTATCGGAATCGACCGGACCTTCAATGAGCAGTTCTTC
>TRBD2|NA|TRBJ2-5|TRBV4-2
CASSQSLPGLAKETQYF
TGTGCCAGCAGCCAATCTCTTCCGGGACTAGCGAAAGAGACCCAGTACTTC
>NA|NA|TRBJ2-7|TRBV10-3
CAISELAGPRSYEQYF
TGTGCCATCAGTGAGTTGGCGGGACCGCGGTCCTACGAGCAGTACTTC
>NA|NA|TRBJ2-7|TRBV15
CATSRPGPYEQYF
TGTGCCACCAGCCGCCCGGGACCCTACGAGCAGTACTTC
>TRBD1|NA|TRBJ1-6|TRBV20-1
CSATPRGGSPLHF
TGCAGTGCAACCCCCAGGGGGGGTTCACCCCTCCACTTT
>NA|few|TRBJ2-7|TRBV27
CASSFSRSYEQYF
TGTGCCAGCAGTTTCTCCAGATCCTACGAGCAGTACTTC